A selection of T cell receptor beta chains follows, all from one sample in a study of blood T cell repertoires in COVID-19. Sequenced by immunoSEQ multiplex PCR; TCRdb stores in-frame clones only, minus some. Of 150,000 to 200,000 clones in the sample, approximately 80% are singletons; the top ten hold 11%. Source material: PBMCs or T cells enriched from blood (not recorded which). The receptors here all came from a man aged 45 to 65 who had recovered from COVID-19. The CDR3 runs from the conserved cysteine through the conserved F or W.

v_gene	CDR3aa
TRBV5-1	CASSTAGTAGNEQFF
TRBV5-6	CASNEGRETQYF
TRBV27	CASSSPEQANYGYTF
TRBV5-6	CASSLVAGGPDTQYF
TRBV20-1	CSARWGVGYTF
TRBV5-1	CASSFQQNNEQFF
TRBV6-5	CASTKPTPSYEQYF
TRBV5-6	CASSLGRGQGATEAFF
TRBV5-1	CASSSQGASGGTDTQYF
TRBV24-1	CATSDFLYRDRGYSNSPLHF
TRBV5-1	CASSLYLGGTGELFF
TRBV5-1	CASSLLVGGPVDTQYF
TRBV10-3	CAISPDRADQETQYF
TRBV10-2	CASSEDRWSYTF
TRBV28	CASLGGGSSYEQYF
TRBV4-1	CASSQDPGGAGQLAKNIQYF
TRBV7-9	CASNEFPGNRLSSGNTIYF
TRBV7-6	CASSNRGSQSGELFF
TRBV6-6	CASSPLGSADTGELFF
TRBV12-3/TRBV12-4	CASRGDSYEQYF
TRBV27	CASSQLAGEEYF
TRBV2	CASSESGGGAFGYTF
TRBV5-4	CASSPTSRKTDTQYF
TRBV7-3	CASSLMGEGNTEAFF
TRBV7-8	CASSSTGTNTEAFF
TRBV27	CASSFRGTSGSYEQYF
TRBV19	CASSMPGGSGNTIYF